Below, 26 T cell receptor beta chains from the same sample are listed, as sequenced in a study of T-cell memory formation after mild COVID-19. MiXCR, run by TCRdb on the 5' RACE reads, gives a single entry per CDR3 protein. The sample consists of roughly 340,000 distinct CDR3 sequences, 15% to 20% of them appearing once. Sequencing was performed on PBMCs or a T cell subset sorted from them (not recorded which). Source of these receptors: a man younger than 35 who had mild COVID-19 (a few samples of this study predate the infection). Cell type and time point are not known.

DNA of the CDR3: TGCAGTGCTAGAGAGTGGGGGGGGCAAGGGAGCGAGCAGTACTTC. Translated: CSAREWGGQGSEQYF. The chain uses TRBV20-1 and TRBJ2-7, with D possibly being TRBD2 (7 bases). CDR1 and CDR2 from the germline V gene are DFQATT and SNEGSKA (reference sequence). This CDR3 comprises 15 residues. Trimming pared 0 bases from V and 6 bases from J, leaving 18 bases between.

CDR3 in amino acids: CASSEHTEAFF. The CDR3 DNA reads as TGTGCCAGCAGCGAACACACTGAAGCTTTCTTT. This rearrangement joins TRBV7-9 to TRBJ1-1; D remains unclear. CDR3 length equals 11 residues. Germline V gene data show CDR1 as SEHNR and CDR2 as FQNEAQ (reference sequence). Trimming removed 5 bases at V and 3 bases at J, with 4 bases between.

This clonotype turned up a few times. This rearrangement joins TRBV7-6 to TRBJ2-1, with D possibly matching TRBD2 (7 bases). The V gene lost 5 bases and the J gene lost 7 bases, with 21 bases spanning the gap. Germline CDR1 reads SGHVS; CDR2 reads FNYEAQ. CDR3 size: 16 residues. Here the CDR3 reads CASSPGGGGLFNEQFF. For the CDR3, the DNA is TGTGCCAGCAGCCCCGGTGGGGGGGGGCTATTTAATGAGCAGTTCTTC.

The chain employs TRBV5-1 and TRBJ1-1; D is unclear. The CDR3 loop spans 14 amino acids. The germline gives CDR1 SGHRS, CDR2 YFSETQ. Deletions cut 4 bases from V and 0 bases from J, with 10 bases between. The CDR3 sequence is CASSQQKMNTEAFF. The CDR3 nucleotides read TGCGCCAGCAGCCAACAGAAGATGAACACTGAAGCTTTCTTT.

J is TRBJ1-2 and V is TRBV4-3, with D tentatively TRBD1 (6 bases). The germline gives CDR1 LGHNA, CDR2 YSLEER. Trimming took 4 bases from V and 0 from J, leaving 15 bases between them. The CDR3 covers 16 residues. The CDR3 loop reads CASSPGPGATNYGYTF. The CDR3 DNA reads TGCGCCAGCAGCCCAGGGCCAGGGGCCACTAACTATGGCTACACCTTC.

This clonotype was detected only a few times. The chain couples TRBV7-8 to TRBJ2-1; perhaps TRBD2 as D (6 bases). V gave up 5 bases and J gave up 6 bases, with 14 bases separating them. The CDR3 sequence is 14 residues long. Germline V lookup: CDR1 SGHVS, CDR2 FQNEAQ. Written as DNA, the CDR3 is TGTGCCAGCAGCGCCGGGACTTCGGGCAATGAGCAGTTCTTC. This sequence encodes CASSAGTSGNEQFF.

The gene calls are TRBV7-9 and TRBJ2-1; TRBD1 might be the D (6 bases). This CDR3 has 14 amino acids. Germline V lookup: CDR1 SEHNR, CDR2 FQNEAQ (reference sequence). The V end was cut by 5 bases, the J end by 8 bases, with 16 bases between. CDR3 nucleotides: TGTGCCAGCAGCACCATCACAGGGTTCGATGAGCAGTTCTTC. It yields the protein CASSTITGFDEQFF.

This clonotype was seen more than once but under ten times. This rearrangement joins TRBV4-2 to TRBJ1-1, with D tentatively TRBD1 (6 bases). Germline CDR1 and CDR2: LGHNA and YNFKEQ. The length of the CDR3 is 17 residues. Between the trimmed V and J ends, which lost 2 bases and 6 bases, there was a span of 22 bases. The CDR3 region has the DNA TGTGCCAGCAGCCAAACCTCGAGGGGGGGGATGAGGGCTGAAGCTTTCTTT. Protein: CASSQTSRGGMRAEAFF.

The CDR3 coding sequence is TGTGCCATACACCTCAGAGGGGAATACTACGAGCAGTACGTC. Amino acid sequence: CAIHLRGEYYEQYV. The chain joins TRBV10-3 to TRBJ2-7, with D possibly being TRBD1 or TRBD2 (5 bases each). The germline V gene encodes CDR1 ENHRY and CDR2 SYGVKD. This CDR3 is built from 14 residues. V was shortened by 9 bases and J by 3 bases, with 18 bases between the two germline ends.

The chain combines TRBV20-1 with TRBJ2-7; D is uncertain. Germline CDR1 is DFQATT and CDR2 is SNEGSKA (reference sequence). The CDR3 totals 14 residues. V dropped 7 bases and J dropped 1 base, with 17 bases sitting between them. The CDR3 sequence is CSVKDLTSSYEQYF. CDR3 nucleotides: TGCAGTGTTAAGGATCTCACAAGTTCCTACGAGCAGTACTTC.

The table lists this clonotype with a few counts. The genes are TRBV6-5 and TRBJ2-5, with D maybe TRBD1 (5 bases). CDR3 length: 15 amino acids. Trimming removed 0 bases from V and 4 bases from J, with 12 bases in between. In germline, CDR1 is MNHEY, CDR2 SVGAGI. The CDR3 coding sequence is TGTGCCAGCAGTTACTCGATTAAAAGGGGAGAGACCCAGTACTTC. Its protein is CASSYSIKRGETQYF.

This sequence joins TRBV24-1 and TRBJ1-1; 7 bases line up with TRBD1. The ends lost 5 bases at V and 4 bases at J; junction bases unmatched: 3. Germline V CDR1 and CDR2: KGHDR, SFDVKD. The CDR3 has 13 residues. CDR3 DNA: TGTGCCACCAGTGTACCAGGGGGCACTGAAGCTTTCTTT. Its protein is CATSVPGGTEAFF.

The table lists this clonotype with a few counts. The chain is built from TRBV20-1 and TRBJ2-5; 12 bases are shared with TRBD2. J was trimmed by 5 bases and V by 7 bases; bases with no gene match: 5. The CDR3 length is 13 residues. CDR1 and CDR2 (germline): DFQATT, SNEGSKA (reference sequence). CDR3 region: CSVSSGGVETQYF. The CDR3 region has the DNA TGCAGTGTTTCTAGCGGGGGGGTGGAGACCCAGTACTTC.

This clonotype was counted a few times. CDR3 bases: TGTGCCAGCAGCGCCCCGGGGGACCAGAGGAGCGGCTACACCTTC. This translates into CASSAPGDQRSGYTF. The chain employs TRBV9 and TRBJ1-2; tentative D call: TRBD1 (5 bases). Germline CDR1 is SGDLS and CDR2 is YYNGEE. CDR3 size: 15 residues. The V gene lost 3 bases and the J gene lost 8 bases, with 20 bases spanning the gap.

The J gene is TRBJ2-3, the V gene TRBV27; maybe TRBD2 (5 bases). The germline V gene has CDR1 MNHEY and CDR2 SMNVEV (reference sequence). V lost 1 base to trimming and J lost 2 bases, with 13 bases between them. The CDR3 totals 16 residues. DNA for the CDR3: TGTGCCAGCAGTTTATTCCCGGGGAGCTCCACAGATACGCAGTATTTT. Its translation: CASSLFPGSSTDTQYF.

This clonotype was counted a few times. Here the CDR3 DNA reads TGTGCCAGCAGCGGCGGACTAGCAACAGATACGCAGTATTTT. This codes for CASSGGLATDTQYF. V gene TRBV11-2 combines with J gene TRBJ2-3, with 8 bases lining up with TRBD2. From germline, CDR1 is SGHAT and CDR2 FQNNGV. V lost 5 bases, J lost 3 bases, and 4 bases stayed unmatched. This CDR3 contains 14 residues.

The rearrangement joins TRBV6-6 to TRBJ1-4; maybe TRBD1 (6 bases). The germline CDR1 and CDR2 sequences are MNHNY and SVGAGI (reference sequence). The CDR3 is 14 residues long. Trimming took off 7 bases at V and 1 base at J, with 10 bases between the two ends. CDR3 DNA sequence: TGTGCCAGCACCCCGGGACAAACTAATGAAAAACTGTTTTTT. This sequence encodes CASTPGQTNEKLFF.

This clonotype was seen only a few times. This chain connects TRBV18 to TRBJ1-2; 8 positions match TRBD1. Germline loops: CDR1 KGHSH, CDR2 LQKENI. The CDR3 runs to 16 residues. V shed 2 bases, J shed 0 bases, and the junction held 5 bases outside the gene matches. The DNA for the CDR3 is TGTGCCAGCTCACCAGGGACAGGTCTTACTAACTATGGCTACACCTTC. Protein product: CASSPGTGLTNYGYTF. The whole variable domain, filled in from reference TRBV18 and TRBJ1-2, reads NAGVMQNPRHLVRRRGQEARLRCSPMKGHSHVYWYRQLPEEGLKFMVYLQKENIIDESGMPKERFSAEFPKEGPSILRIQQVVRGDSAAYFCASSPGTGLTNYGYTFGSGTRLTVV.

This clonotype has at least ten counts. The chain combines TRBV6-5 with TRBJ2-1; no reliable D call. The germline V gene encodes CDR1 MNHEY and CDR2 SVGAGI. V lost 8 bases and J lost 3, with 8 bases in between. The CDR3 covers 12 residues. CDR3 nucleotides: TGTGCCAGCGGAGAAATCTACAATGAGCAGTTCTTC. Its translation: CASGEIYNEQFF.

This clonotype was recorded many times. The J gene is TRBJ2-1, the V gene TRBV5-1; TRBD2 matches 11 bases. CDR3 size: 16 residues. Per the germline V gene, CDR1 is SGHRS and CDR2 is YFSETQ. V was clipped by 0 bases and J by 4 bases; unmatched bases: 3. The CDR3: CASSLAPSGGYNEQFF. The CDR3 DNA follows: TGCGCCAGCAGCTTGGCCCCTAGCGGGGGGTACAATGAGCAGTTCTTC.

This clonotype was recorded at least ten times. The chain has TRBV5-1 and TRBJ2-3; 9 bases map to TRBD2. J gave up 2 bases and V 0 bases, and 4 bases lay outside the gene matches. The CDR3 runs to 16 residues. CDR1 SGHRS and CDR2 YFSETQ come from the germline V gene. The CDR3 sequence: CASSLDPSGNTDTQYF. CDR3 DNA sequence: TGCGCCAGCAGCTTGGACCCTAGCGGGAACACAGATACGCAGTATTTT.

This chain joins TRBV6-2 or TRBV6-3 and TRBJ2-1; TRBD1 or TRBD2 may be the D gene (5 bases each). The CDR3 sequence is 12 residues long. Trimming removed 5 bases at V and 9 bases at J, with 11 bases between. The V gene's germline CDR1 is MNHEY and CDR2 SVGEGT. CDR3 bases: TGTGCCAGCAGTCGCCGGGGCGGTGAGCAGTTCTTC. It translates to CASSRRGGEQFF.

The rearrangement joins TRBV4-1 to TRBJ1-2; D gene unclear. The length of the CDR3 is 16 residues. The germline V and J ends were trimmed by 0 bases and 4 bases, with 15 bases remaining between them. Germline assignment: CDR1 MGHRA and CDR2 YSYEKL. The CDR3 sequence is CASSQDMRQAPYGYTF. The CDR3 DNA is TGCGCCAGCAGCCAAGACATGCGCCAGGCCCCCTATGGCTACACCTTC.

This clonotype was observed a handful of times. This chain connects TRBV6-2 or TRBV6-3 to TRBJ1-1; unclear D gene. V was pared by 5 bases and J by 5 bases, with 9 bases between. Germline V gives CDR1 MNHEY, CDR2 SVGEGT. There are 12 residues in the CDR3. The CDR3 region is CASSEGNTEAFF. The CDR3 nucleotides read TGTGCCAGCAGTGAGGGTAATACTGAAGCTTTCTTT.

There are a few counts of this clonotype. The chain links TRBV3-1 to TRBJ2-1, with TRBD1 matching 10 bases. This CDR3 comprises 16 residues. The J segment lost 7 bases and the V segment lost 0 bases, leaving 6 bases of the junction unmatched. Germline V CDR1 and CDR2: LGHDT, YNNKEL (reference sequence). This CDR3 is CASSQDPWGQGNEQFF. The CDR3 coding sequence is TGTGCCAGCAGCCAAGATCCCTGGGGACAGGGGAATGAGCAGTTCTTC.

The V call is TRBV11-2, the J call TRBJ2-5, with D perhaps TRBD1 or TRBD2 (5 bases each). The ends were cut back, 1 base at V and 2 bases at J, with 14 bases in the middle. The CDR3 is 16 amino acids. The V gene's germline CDR1 is SGHAT and CDR2 FQNNGV. The CDR3 DNA follows: TGTGCCAGCAGCTTAGGGAACCGGGGCATACAAGAGACCCAGTACTTC. Encoded protein: CASSLGNRGIQETQYF. Looking up the rest from reference TRBV11-2 and TRBJ2-5 gives the full variable domain: EAGVAQSPRYKIIEKRQSVAFWCNPISGHATLYWYQQILGQGPKLLIQFQNNGVVDDSQLPKDRFSAERLKGVDSTLKIQPAKLEDSAVYLCASSLGNRGIQETQYFGPGTRLLVL.